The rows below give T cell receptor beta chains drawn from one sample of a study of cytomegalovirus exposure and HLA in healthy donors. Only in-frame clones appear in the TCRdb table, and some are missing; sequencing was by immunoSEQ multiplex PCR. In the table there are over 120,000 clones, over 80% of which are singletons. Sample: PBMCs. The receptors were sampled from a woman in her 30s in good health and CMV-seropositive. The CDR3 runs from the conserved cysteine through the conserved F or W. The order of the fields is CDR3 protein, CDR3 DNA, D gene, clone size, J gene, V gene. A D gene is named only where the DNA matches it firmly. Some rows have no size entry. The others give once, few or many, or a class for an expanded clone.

CASSDAGWLETQYF | TGTGCCAGCAGTGATGCAGGGTGGTTGGAGACCCAGTACTTC | . | . | TRBJ2-5 | TRBV25-1
CASSERGPSTDTQYF | TGTGCCAGCTCCGAGCGGGGGCCCTCCACAGATACGCAGTATTTT | TRBD2 | . | TRBJ2-3 | TRBV18
CASSSPPTSRYEQYF | TGTGCCAGCTCGTCCCCACCGACTAGCAGATACGAGCAGTACTTC | TRBD2 | . | TRBJ2-7 | TRBV28
CASSPLGSGRNTDTQYF | TGTGCCAGCAGTCCCCTGGGAAGCGGGAGGAACACAGATACGCAGTATTTT | TRBD2 | few | TRBJ2-3 | TRBV28
CASSEGTSGGDEQFF | TGTGCCAGCAGTGAAGGGACTAGCGGGGGAGATGAGCAGTTCTTC | TRBD2 | . | TRBJ2-1 | TRBV6-1
CASSEFRRQEQYF | TGTGCCAGCAGTGAATTCCGGAGGCAGGAGCAGTACTTC | . | . | TRBJ2-7 | TRBV6-1
CASSSKNPGSSYNEQFF | TGTGCCAGCAGCTCGAAAAACCCGGGATCAAGCTACAATGAGCAGTTCTTC | . | . | TRBJ2-1 | TRBV7-9
CASDRVYQPQHF | TGTGCCAGCGACAGGGTTTATCAGCCCCAGCATTTT | TRBD1 | . | TRBJ1-5 | TRBV28
CASSLGSTYNEQFF | TGTGCCAGCAGTTTGGGCAGTACCTACAATGAGCAGTTCTTC | . | . | TRBJ2-1 | TRBV27
CASSPEALAVSYNEQFF | TGTGCCAGCAGTCCGGAGGCCCTAGCGGTTTCCTACAATGAGCAGTTCTTC | TRBD2 | . | TRBJ2-1 | TRBV5-8
CASSLDQSDWLAGGEQYF | TGTGCCAGCAGCTTAGATCAATCGGACTGGCTAGCGGGGGGCGAGCAGTACTTC | TRBD2 | . | TRBJ2-7 | TRBV7-2
CASSDGTGGNEQFF | TGTGCCAGCAGTGACGGGACAGGGGGCAATGAGCAGTTCTTC | TRBD1 | . | TRBJ2-1 | TRBV6-4
CASSYSSTGSSTEAFF | TGTGCCAGCAGTTACAGCTCCACGGGATCCTCTACTGAAGCTTTCTTT | . | . | TRBJ1-1 | TRBV6-5
CASRPGQGYSGNTIYF | TGTGCCAGCAGACCGGGACAGGGATATTCTGGAAACACCATATATTTT | TRBD1 | . | TRBJ1-3 | TRBV2
CASSQELRSYSRSPLHF | TGTGCCAGCAGCCAAGAATTAAGGAGTTATAGTCGATCACCCCTCCACTTT | . | . | TRBJ1-6 | TRBV4-2